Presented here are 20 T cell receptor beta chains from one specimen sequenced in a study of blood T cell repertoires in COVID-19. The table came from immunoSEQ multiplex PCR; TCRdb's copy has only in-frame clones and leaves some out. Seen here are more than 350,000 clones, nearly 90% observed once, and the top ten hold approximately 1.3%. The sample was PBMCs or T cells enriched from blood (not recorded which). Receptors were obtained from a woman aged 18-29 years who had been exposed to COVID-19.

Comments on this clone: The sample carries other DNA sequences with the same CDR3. Written as DNA, the CDR3 is TGTGCCAGCAGCTTAGGGACAGGGGATTATGGCTACACCTTC. Translated, it gives CASSLGTGDYGYTF. V is TRBV7-9 and J is TRBJ1-2, with 9 bases matching TRBD1. The V gene's germline CDR1 is SEHNR and CDR2 FQNEAQ (reference sequence). J lost 5 bases, V lost 1 base, and 2 bases had no gene match. There are 14 residues in the CDR3.

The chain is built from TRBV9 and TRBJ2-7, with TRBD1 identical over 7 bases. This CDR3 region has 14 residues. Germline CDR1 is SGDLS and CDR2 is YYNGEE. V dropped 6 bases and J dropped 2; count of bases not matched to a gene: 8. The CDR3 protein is CASNRGQETYEQYF. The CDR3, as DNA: TGTGCCAGCAATCGCGGACAGGAGACCTACGAGCAGTACTTC.

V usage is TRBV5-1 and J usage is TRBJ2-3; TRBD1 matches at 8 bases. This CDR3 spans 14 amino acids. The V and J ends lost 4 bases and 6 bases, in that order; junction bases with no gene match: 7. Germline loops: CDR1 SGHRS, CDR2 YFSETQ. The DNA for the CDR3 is TGCGCCAGCAGCACCGGGACAGGTTTTGATACGCAGTATTTT. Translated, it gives CASSTGTGFDTQYF.

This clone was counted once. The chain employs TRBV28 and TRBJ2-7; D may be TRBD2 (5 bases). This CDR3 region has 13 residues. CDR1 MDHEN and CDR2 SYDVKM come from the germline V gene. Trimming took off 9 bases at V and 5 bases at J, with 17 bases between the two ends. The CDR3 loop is CASRTEGLNEQYF. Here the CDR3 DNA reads TGTGCCAGTCGGACTGAGGGCCTCAACGAGCAGTACTTC.

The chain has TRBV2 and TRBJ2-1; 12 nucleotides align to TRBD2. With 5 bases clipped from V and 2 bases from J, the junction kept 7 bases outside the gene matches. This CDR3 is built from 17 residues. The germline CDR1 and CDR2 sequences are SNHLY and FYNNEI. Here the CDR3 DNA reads TGTGCCAGCAGTCTCCTCGGACTAGCGGGAACCTACAATGAGCAGTTCTTC. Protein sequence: CASSLLGLAGTYNEQFF.

CDR3 sequence reads: CASSERVTGEYEQYF. Written as DNA, the CDR3 is TGTGCCAGCAGCGAGAGGGTTACGGGAGAATACGAGCAGTACTTC. J is TRBJ2-7 and V is TRBV7-2, with D perhaps matching TRBD2 (6 bases). This CDR3 region has 15 residues. Germline CDR1 is SGHTA and CDR2 is FQGNSA. Trimming shortened V by 5 bases and J by 4 bases, and 18 bases separated the two germline ends. The full variable domain, in which reference TRBV7-2 and TRBJ2-7 provide the parts outside the CDR3, is GAGVSQSPSNKVTEKGKDVELRCDPISGHTALYWYRQSLGQGLEFLIYFQGNSAPDKSGLPSDRFSAERTGGSVSTLTIQRTQQEDSAVYLCASSERVTGEYEQYFGPGTRLTVT.

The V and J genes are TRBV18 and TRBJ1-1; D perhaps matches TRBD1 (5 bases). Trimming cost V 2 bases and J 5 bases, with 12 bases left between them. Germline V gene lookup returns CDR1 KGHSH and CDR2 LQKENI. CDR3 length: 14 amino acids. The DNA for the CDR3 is TGTGCCAGCTCACCAATTAGGGGCACAACTGAAGCTTTCTTT. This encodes CASSPIRGTTEAFF.

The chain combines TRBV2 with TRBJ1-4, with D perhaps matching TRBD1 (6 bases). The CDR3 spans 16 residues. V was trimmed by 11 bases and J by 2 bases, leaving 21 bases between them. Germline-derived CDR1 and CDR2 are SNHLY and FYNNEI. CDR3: CAFNREFGTTNEKLFF. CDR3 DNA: TGTGCCTTTAACAGGGAGTTCGGGACCACTAATGAAAAACTGTTTTTT.

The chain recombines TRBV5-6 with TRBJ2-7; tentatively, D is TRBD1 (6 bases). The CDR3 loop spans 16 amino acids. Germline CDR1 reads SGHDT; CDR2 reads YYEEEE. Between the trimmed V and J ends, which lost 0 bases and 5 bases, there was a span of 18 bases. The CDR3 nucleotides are TGTGCCAGCAGCTTGGGCCCTAGCAGGGGTTTTAACGAGCAGTACTTC. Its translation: CASSLGPSRGFNEQYF.

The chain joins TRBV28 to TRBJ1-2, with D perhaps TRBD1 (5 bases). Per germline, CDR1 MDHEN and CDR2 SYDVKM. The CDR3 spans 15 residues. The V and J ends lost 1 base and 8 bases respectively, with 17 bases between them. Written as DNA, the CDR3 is TGTGCCAGCAGTTTATCCCTTGGGGGGACGGGCGGCTACACCTTC. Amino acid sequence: CASSLSLGGTGGYTF.

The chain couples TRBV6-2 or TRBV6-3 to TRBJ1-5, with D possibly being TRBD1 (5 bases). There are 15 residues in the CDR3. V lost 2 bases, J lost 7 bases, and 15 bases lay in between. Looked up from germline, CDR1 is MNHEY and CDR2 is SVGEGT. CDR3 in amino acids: CASSYRQGRKQPQHF. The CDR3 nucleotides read TGTGCCAGCAGTTACCGGCAGGGAAGGAAACAGCCCCAGCATTTT.

In DNA form, the CDR3 reads TGTGCCTGGAGTGGGGACAGGGGGAGCTCCTACGAGCAGTACTTC. This translates into CAWSGDRGSSYEQYF. The V gene is TRBV30, the J gene TRBJ2-7; 11 bases line up with TRBD1. The V gene's germline CDR1 is GTSNPN and CDR2 SVGIG (reference sequence). V dropped 1 base and J dropped 0; count of bases not matched to a gene: 2. The length of the CDR3 is 15 residues.

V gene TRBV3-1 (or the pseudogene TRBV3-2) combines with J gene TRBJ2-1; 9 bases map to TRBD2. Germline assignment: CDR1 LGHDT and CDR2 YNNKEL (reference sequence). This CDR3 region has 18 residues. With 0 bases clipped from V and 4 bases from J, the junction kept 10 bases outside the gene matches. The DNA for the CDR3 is TGTGCCAGCAGCCAAGAAAGACTGAGACTAGCGGTATACAATGAGCAGTTCTTC. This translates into CASSQERLRLAVYNEQFF.

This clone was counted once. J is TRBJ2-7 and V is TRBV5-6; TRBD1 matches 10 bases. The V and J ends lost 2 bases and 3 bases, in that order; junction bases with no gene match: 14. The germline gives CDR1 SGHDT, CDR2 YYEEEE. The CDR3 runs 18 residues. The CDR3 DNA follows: TGTGCCAGCAGCTTAACCGGGACAGGGGAAGTGGAGGACTACGAGCAGTACTTC. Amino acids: CASSLTGTGEVEDYEQYF.

The CDR3 sequence: CASSIDPGQGPQPQHF. Written as DNA, the CDR3 is TGTGCCAGTAGTATAGATCCGGGACAGGGCCCTCAGCCCCAGCATTTT. The chain combines TRBV19 with TRBJ1-5; 9 bases agree with TRBD1. J gave up 6 bases and V 0 bases, and 6 bases lay outside the gene matches. The germline CDR1 and CDR2 sequences are LNHDA and SQIVND (reference sequence). This CDR3 is built from 16 residues.

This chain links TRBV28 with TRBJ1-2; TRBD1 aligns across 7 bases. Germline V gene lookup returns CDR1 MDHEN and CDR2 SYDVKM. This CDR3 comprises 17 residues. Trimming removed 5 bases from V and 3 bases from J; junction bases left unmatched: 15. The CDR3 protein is CASSPTSFGQGDYGYTF. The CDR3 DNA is TGTGCCAGCAGTCCAACATCCTTTGGGCAGGGGGACTATGGCTACACCTTC.

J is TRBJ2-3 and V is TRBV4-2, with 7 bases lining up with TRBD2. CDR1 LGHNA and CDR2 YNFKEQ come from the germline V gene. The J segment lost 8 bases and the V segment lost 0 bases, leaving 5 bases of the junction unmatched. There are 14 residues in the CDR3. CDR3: CASSQETSMGTQYF. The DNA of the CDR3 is TGTGCCAGCAGCCAAGAGACTAGCATGGGTACGCAGTATTTT.

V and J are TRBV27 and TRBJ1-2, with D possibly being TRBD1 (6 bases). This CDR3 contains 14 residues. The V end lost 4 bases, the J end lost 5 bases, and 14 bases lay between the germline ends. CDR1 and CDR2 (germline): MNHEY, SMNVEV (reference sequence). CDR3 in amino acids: CASSSTGQLYGYTF. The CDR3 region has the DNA TGTGCCAGCAGTTCGACCGGACAGCTATATGGCTACACCTTC.

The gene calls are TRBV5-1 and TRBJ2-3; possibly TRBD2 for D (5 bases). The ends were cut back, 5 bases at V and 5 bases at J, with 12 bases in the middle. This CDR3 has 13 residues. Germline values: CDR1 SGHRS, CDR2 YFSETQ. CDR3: CASRIDYLDTQYF. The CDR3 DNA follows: TGCGCCAGCAGAATAGACTATCTAGATACGCAGTATTTT.

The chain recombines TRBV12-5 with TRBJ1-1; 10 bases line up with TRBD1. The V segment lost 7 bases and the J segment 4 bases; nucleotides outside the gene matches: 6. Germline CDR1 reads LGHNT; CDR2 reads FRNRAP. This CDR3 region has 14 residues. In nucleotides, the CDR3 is TGTGCTAGTGCCCTCCGGGACAGGGGCACTGAAGCTTTCTTT. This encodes CASALRDRGTEAFF.